This TCR beta chain was captured in a study of monozygotic twins with cystic fibrosis listed by TCRdb under 2021. Study-level background: Barcoded libraries were prepared with approximately 15 PCR cycles from approximately 2.8 micrograms of fragmented DNA. Twins were ranked among around 960 cohort participants for weight-for-height and FEVPerc (FEV1 disease centile) at the day of blood sampling. Data for three of the twin pairs had been reported earlier in a different context. Made up mostly of children and adolescents, the cohort included ten female and six male twin pairs ranging in age from roughly 2.0 to 40 years, with a median of roughly 9.1 years. TCR beta repertoires were compared within and between 16 monozygotic twin pairs with cystic fibrosis so that genetic influence on V and J gene usage could be assessed.

A word on this clone: Its antigen target is currently unknown. Per-base qualities were not stored, and no clone one base away is much larger.

Paper-wide results and their limitations: In 13 of 16 pairs, V gene usage most closely resembled the co-twin's, and the same held for J usage in 8 of 16 pairs, a pattern suggesting genetic constraints. Sharing of nucleotide-identical clonotypes was significantly greater within monozygotic CF twin pairs than between unrelated CF individuals (P = 0.000026, Mann-Whitney). Simpson clonality was found to be generally low (median approximately 0.0086), suggesting a naive-dominated repertoire, although higher clonality was observed in the most severely affected patients. The cohort was small, and no association was found between shared CDR3 numbers and age, concordance or disease severity.

CDR1 SGHVS and CDR2 FNYEAQ are derived from the germline V gene. V was cut back by 4 bases and J by 2 bases, leaving a gap of 8 bases between them. From its cysteine to its phenylalanine, the CDR3 spans 13 amino acids. The kept DNA is CDR3 alone, 39 bases in frame from the first base. TCR beta CDR3 regions were amplified by multiplex PCR with the immunoSEQ immune profiling system according to the manufacturer's instructions. Sequencing was performed on an Illumina NextSeq system. Per the original workflow: Sequence data were processed on the immunoSEQ Analyzer platform, and clonality was calculated as the square root of Simpson's index of productive rearrangements. Jensen-Shannon distance served as the measure of similarity in V and J usage, while OLGA was used to compute CDR3 generation probabilities. The researchers looked up shared CDR3 sequences in the immuneACCESS database (August 2020) and in VDJdb (December 2020). The table was pulled from immuneACCESS by TCRdb, which kept in-frame rearrangements only. Such tables lose some clones; where checked, under half of the loss comes from unresolved V genes, and the rest has no known cause. V, J and clone size are taken as reported in that table, and D and trimming were inferred from the DNA itself. The table for this sample lists 22,000 or so clones; just under 90% of them were counted only once. Over 1% of the sample comes from the top ten.

The twin pairs came from the European Cystic Fibrosis Twin and Sibling Study Cohort, which recruited patients from 150 or so CF clinics across 14 European countries. Both zygosity and CFTR genotype were checked in-house, and zygosity was tested with multiplex PCR across nine short tandem repeat loci. Peripheral blood was sampled from each twin, with clinical parameters recorded on the day of blood sampling. Phenol/chloroform extraction was used to isolate genomic DNA from peripheral blood cells, and the DNA was then kept in TE buffer at 4 degrees C. Material for sequencing was blood. The receptor was derived from a woman in her thirties with cystic fibrosis. The chain links TRBV7-6 with TRBJ1-1; a confident D gene designation cannot be given. The DNA is as follows: TGTGCCAGCAGCTCCACCCCTAACACTGAAGCTTTCTTT. Its protein product is CASSSTPNTEAFF.